This record concerns one T cell receptor (beta chain) sequence. Authors' data handling: Reference gene primer amplification gave nucleated cell count estimates. Produced via immunoSEQ multiplex PCR; TCRdb's table is partial and in-frame only. For V, J and clone size, that table is used; D and trimming come from the DNA. The table includes about 110,000 clones, nearly 80% detected once. The germline V gene encodes CDR1 SQVTM and CDR2 ANQGSEA. V was clipped by 8 bases and J by 3 bases; unmatched bases: 8. The CDR3 covers 13 residues. This sample was included in a study of blood T cell repertoires in COVID-19. Study-wide background: PBMCs, B-cell-depleted T cells, or T cells were the source of the cDNA or gDNA that made up the material.

J is TRBJ2-7 and V is TRBV29-1; 9 bases are shared with TRBD2. The specimen was peripheral blood. This TCR was recovered from an elderly woman with active or convalescent COVID-19. The CDR3: CSSSTSGDYEQYF. In DNA, the CDR3 is TGCAGCTCTTCGACTAGCGGAGACTACGAGCAGTACTTC.